Below, one TCR beta chain is given with its context. The record originates from a study of cytomegalovirus exposure and HLA in healthy donors. The PCR contained 60 Vbeta and 13 Jbeta primers. TCRdb's copy holds only in-frame clones and misses some; the assay was immunoSEQ multiplex PCR. The data hold under 200,000 clones, with roughly 80% observed a single time. The V gene end was trimmed by 6 bases and the J gene end by 2 bases; junction bases not matched to a gene: 7. Germline V gene lookup returns CDR1 SGHTA and CDR2 FQGNSA. The CDR3 runs 15 residues. The source material was PBMCs. The clonotype was recovered from a man aged 55 to 70 in good health and CMV-seronegative. The chain has TRBV7-2 and TRBJ2-7, with 10 bases lining up with TRBD2. The CDR3 sequence: CASSGGLAPAYEQYF. The CDR3 DNA follows: TGTGCCAGCAGTGGGGGACTAGCGCCTGCCTACGAGCAGTACTTC. Complete variable domain (other parts from reference TRBV7-2 and TRBJ2-7): GAGVSQSPSNKVTEKGKDVELRCDPISGHTALYWYRQSLGQGLEFLIYFQGNSAPDKSGLPSDRFSAERTGGSVSTLTIQRTQQEDSAVYLCASSGGLAPAYEQYFGPGTRLTVT.